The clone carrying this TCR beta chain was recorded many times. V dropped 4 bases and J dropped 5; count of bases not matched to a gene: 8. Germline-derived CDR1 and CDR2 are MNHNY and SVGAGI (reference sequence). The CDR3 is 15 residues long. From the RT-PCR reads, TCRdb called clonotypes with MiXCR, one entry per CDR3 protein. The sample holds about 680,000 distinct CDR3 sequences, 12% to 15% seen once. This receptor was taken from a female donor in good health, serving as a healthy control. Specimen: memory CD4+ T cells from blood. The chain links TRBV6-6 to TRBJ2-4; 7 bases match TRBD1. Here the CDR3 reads CASSSQGIGENIQYF. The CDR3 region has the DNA TGTGCCAGCAGTTCACAGGGGATTGGGGAAAACATTCAGTACTTC.